This T cell receptor (beta chain) is drawn from a study of STAT5B mutations in CD4+ large granular lymphocyte leukemia (dated 2022 in TCRdb). Describing the broader study: Among healthy controls, the CDR3 'QG' motif was associated with a particular HLA allele. The study compared the TCRbeta repertoires of patients with CD4+ T-cell large granular lymphocyte leukemia against the TCRbeta repertoires of healthy blood donors. Flow cytometry on FACSCanto II or FACSVerse showed that the purified fractions were more than 95% pure among lymphocytes. General findings and caveats noted by the study authors: The data were not HLA-matched, and the higher clonality in CD4+ T-LGLL than in CD8+ T-LGLL could be due to the relatively small sample size. Enrichment of TRBV06-family usage was observed among the top patient clones (8/27) relative to healthy controls (2/35). Compared with healthy CD4+ repertoires, CD4-sorted patient repertoires appeared more clonal, and this difference remained even after the putative leukemic clones were removed. Each patient's main leukemic clonotypes were private, but approximately 23% of these clonotypes showed up at low frequency in the non-leukemic repertoires of other patients.

A word on this clone: Its recognized antigen is unknown. There are no base qualities to consult, and no much larger clone falls within one base.

The germline V gene (reference sequence) provides CDR1 LNHDA and CDR2 SQIVND. The CDR3 covers 14 residues, taking in both the cysteine and the phenylalanine. Just the 42-base CDR3 DNA is kept, in frame starting at base 1. V is pared back by 4 bases and J by 11 bases, with 20 bases lying between the germline termini. The immunoSEQ assay at survey resolution was used to sequence TCRbeta rearrangements from genomic DNA. Per the authors' processing: In the TCR sequencing data, the lowest productive clonotype frequency that could be detected was 2.59 x 10-5. Only productive TCRbeta rearrangements, defined as complete and in-frame sequences, were included in the analyses. The clonality of each sample was calculated as Simpson clonality in the immunoSEQ Analyzer version 3.0. Clones were binned by frequency as very rare, small, medium, large (1-20%) or hyperexpanded (>20%). Generation probabilities were estimated with OLGA 1.2.3, V-gene circos plots were made with VDJtools, specificities were searched in VDJdb, and CDR3 motifs were identified with GLIPH. TCRdb re-hosts the immuneACCESS table, in-frame sequences only. Its copies lack some clones; in the studies checked, an unresolved V gene accounts for under half of them, and the cause for the rest is not known. D and trimming come from the DNA, and the V and J calls and clone size come from that table. The sample data list nearly 45,000 clones, and 80% to 90% of these were observed just once. The ten biggest clones cover 2.6% of the sample.

Healthy controls were approximately 40 blood donors whose buffy coats came from the Finnish Red Cross blood service. All TCR-sequenced material derived from peripheral blood: patient blood samples and healthy donor buffy coats. Ficoll-Hypaque gradient centrifugation was used to isolate peripheral blood mononuclear cells. For the healthy controls, CD4+ cells were obtained from buffy coats by magnetic purification. The Gentra Puregene Cell and Tissue kit was used for genomic DNA extraction, and quantification was performed on a Qubit 2.0 fluorometer. The chain links TRBV19 with TRBJ1-1; TRBD1 could be the D gene, as 5 bases match. Sequencing was carried out using CD4+ T cells from blood buffy coats. The clonotype originates from a human donor in good health. The nucleotide sequence is given as TGTGCCAGTAGTAGCACCGGGACGGGCCCCGCGGCTTTCTTT. The resulting protein is CASSSTGTGPAAFF.